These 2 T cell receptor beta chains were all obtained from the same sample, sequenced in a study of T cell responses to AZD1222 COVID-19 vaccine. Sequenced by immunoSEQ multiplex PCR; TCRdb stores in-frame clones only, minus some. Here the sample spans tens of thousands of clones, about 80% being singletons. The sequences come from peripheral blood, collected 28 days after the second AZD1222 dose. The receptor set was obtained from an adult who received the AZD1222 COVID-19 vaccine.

The DNA for the CDR3 is TGCAGCGTTAGCGGGGGGGACACTTACTCCTACGAGCAGTACTTC. This codes for CSVSGGDTYSYEQYF. The chain is built from TRBV29-1 and TRBJ2-7; 10 bases match TRBD2. The ends lost 5 bases at V and 0 bases at J; junction bases unmatched: 7. The germline CDR1 and CDR2 sequences are SQVTM and ANQGSEA. CDR3 length: 15 residues.

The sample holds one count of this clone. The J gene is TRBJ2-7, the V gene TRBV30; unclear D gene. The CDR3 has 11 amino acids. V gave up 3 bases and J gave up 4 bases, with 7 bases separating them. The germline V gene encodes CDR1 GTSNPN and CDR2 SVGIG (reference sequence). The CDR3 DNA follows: TGTGCCTGGAGCCCCAATTACGAGCAGTACTTC. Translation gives CAWSPNYEQYF.